This T cell receptor (beta chain) was recovered during a study of cytomegalovirus exposure and HLA in healthy donors. This CDR3 has 11 amino acids. V was shortened by 4 bases and J by 8 bases, with 11 bases between the two germline ends. Germline CDR1 reads DFQATT; CDR2 reads SNEGSKA (reference sequence). This PCR relied on a set of 60 Vbeta primers and 13 Jbeta primers. TCRdb's copy holds only in-frame clones and misses some; the assay was immunoSEQ multiplex PCR. Here the sample spans 150,000 to 250,000 clones, over 65% being singletons. Sequencing used PBMCs. The TCR comes from a boy aged 2 to 10 in good health and CMV-seronegative. The V call is TRBV20-1, the J call TRBJ1-2, with D tentatively TRBD1 (6 bases). CDR3 bases: TGCAGTGCTAAACAGGGCGAAGGCTACACCTTC. Its protein is CSAKQGEGYTF.